The TCR beta chain described here comes from a study of cytomegalovirus exposure and HLA in healthy donors. Study in general: Unique TCRs numbering some 80 million, obtained from HLA-typed donors, made up an early data release. Membership in the Caucasian-associated ancestry cluster was found for about 80% of approximately 400 genotyped donors. Study conclusions and caveats: In vitro confirmation showed three CMV-associated chains to be CMV antigen specific. Later work found most CMV-associated TCR beta chains apparently HLA-restricted.

The CDR3 has 11 residues. Germline V gene data show CDR1 as SQVTM and CDR2 as ANQGSEA. Between the trimmed V and J ends, which lost 5 bases and 3 bases, there was a span of 8 bases. The PCR was carried out with 60 Vbeta primers and 13 Jbeta primers. Assay: immunoSEQ multiplex PCR; the TCRdb copy retains only in-frame clones and omits some. The sample has approximately 120,000 clones; 80% are singletons. Of note for this clone: What it binds is unknown.

The chain joins TRBV29-1 to TRBJ2-7; TRBD2 is a possible D gene (5 bases). The receptor's source is a man aged 25 to 40 in good health and CMV-seropositive. Material: PBMCs. CDR3 in DNA: TGCAGCGTTAGTGAGGGCTACGAGCAGTACTTC. The encoded protein is CSVSEGYEQYF.